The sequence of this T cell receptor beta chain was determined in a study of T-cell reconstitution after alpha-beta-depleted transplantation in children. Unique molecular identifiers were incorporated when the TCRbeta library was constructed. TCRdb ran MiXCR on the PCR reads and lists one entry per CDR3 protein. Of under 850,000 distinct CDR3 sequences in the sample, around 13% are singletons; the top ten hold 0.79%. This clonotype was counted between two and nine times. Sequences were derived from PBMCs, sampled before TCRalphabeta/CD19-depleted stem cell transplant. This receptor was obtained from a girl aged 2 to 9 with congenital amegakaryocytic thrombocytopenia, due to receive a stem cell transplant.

The CDR3 is CSAMAPGFLANYGYTF. CDR3 sequence (DNA): TGCAGTGCTATGGCCCCAGGCTTCTTGGCTAACTATGGCTACACCTTC. The V gene is TRBV20-1, the J gene TRBJ1-2; D is undetermined. V was trimmed by 4 bases and J by 0 bases, leaving 18 bases between them. Per the germline V gene, CDR1 is DFQATT and CDR2 is SNEGSKA (reference sequence). The CDR3 totals 16 residues.